These 7 T cell receptor beta chains originate from one sample sequenced in a study of blood T cell repertoires in COVID-19. Clones were read by immunoSEQ multiplex PCR, and TCRdb kept only the in-frame ones, dropping some. The sample contains 40,000 to 55,000 clones, roughly 84% of which appear only once. Material for sequencing was peripheral blood. The origin of the receptors is a woman in her 70s with acute or convalescent COVID-19.

The chain employs TRBV3-1 (or the pseudogene TRBV3-2) and TRBJ2-7; D uncertain. Germline V gives CDR1 LGHDT, CDR2 YNNKEL (reference sequence). The V end lost 1 base, the J end lost 4 bases, and 5 bases lay between the germline ends. This CDR3 contains 12 residues. DNA of the CDR3: TGTGCCAGCAGCCAAGTTCTTTACGAGCAGTACTTC. It codes for CASSQVLYEQYF.

The chain has TRBV7-6 and TRBJ2-3; D is ambiguous. The CDR3 covers 12 residues. The V gene lost 5 bases and the J gene lost 0 bases, with 3 bases spanning the gap. Per germline, CDR1 SGHVS and CDR2 FNYEAQ. The CDR3 DNA follows: TGTGCCAGCAGCCCGAGCACAGATACGCAGTATTTT. The encoded protein is CASSPSTDTQYF.

The V call is TRBV5-1, the J call TRBJ1-1; 8 nucleotides align to TRBD1. CDR1 SGHRS and CDR2 YFSETQ come from the germline V gene. The CDR3 is made up of 14 amino acids. The ends lost 3 bases at V and 0 bases at J; junction bases unmatched: 1. CDR3 region: CASSSGGMNTEAFF. The CDR3, as DNA: TGCGCCAGCAGCTCAGGGGGCATGAACACTGAAGCTTTCTTT.

This sequence joins TRBV6-2 or TRBV6-3 and TRBJ2-2; weak D call: TRBD2 (5 bases). V lost 5 bases and J lost 4, with 14 bases in between. This CDR3 has 15 amino acids. From germline, CDR1 is MNHEY and CDR2 SVGEGT. CDR3 region: CASSGPGVLTGELFF. In DNA form, the CDR3 reads TGTGCCAGCAGTGGACCCGGGGTCCTCACCGGGGAGCTGTTTTTT.

The chain combines TRBV4-1 with TRBJ1-1; TRBD1 agrees at 9 bases. Germline V gives CDR1 MGHRA, CDR2 YSYEKL. This CDR3 region has 11 residues. V dropped 3 bases and J dropped 11; count of bases not matched to a gene: 1. The CDR3 DNA is TGCGCCAGCAGCCAGGGACAGGGCGCTTTCTTT. This sequence encodes CASSQGQGAFF.

The genes are TRBV23-1 and TRBJ2-6, with D unresolved. Being an ORF, TRBV23-1 has a function that is uncertain. The CDR3 consists of 16 residues. Trimming took off 7 bases at V and 4 bases at J, with 17 bases between the two ends. In DNA form, the CDR3 reads TGCGCCAGCACCCTTCCGGGTCGCGCGGGGGCCAACGTCCTGACTTTC. It specifies CASTLPGRAGANVLTF.

The chain joins TRBV7-2 to TRBJ2-7; weak D call: TRBD2 (6 bases). This CDR3 is built from 14 residues. Looked up from germline, CDR1 is SGHTA and CDR2 is FQGNSA. V lost 7 bases, J lost 5 bases, and 18 bases lay in between. The CDR3 protein is CASTTRRGANEQYF. The CDR3 DNA reads as TGTGCCAGCACCACGCGTCGCGGGGCCAACGAGCAGTACTTC.